Below, one T cell receptor (beta chain) is given with its context. Antigen: not known. The CDR3 runs 16 residues. The germline CDR1 and CDR2 sequences are SQVTM and ANQGSEA. The junction had 9 bases not matched to a gene; V was cut back by 0 bases and J by 4 bases. This specimen comes from a study of cytomegalovirus exposure and HLA in healthy donors. General observations from the study: In a later analysis, at a false discovery rate of 0.05, approximately 16,000 TCR beta sequences matched HLA alleles. TRBV6-2, TRBV6-3 and some other V segments were unresolvable in 87-base-pair reads. The majority of TCR sequences were rare, yet some public TCRs appeared in many donors.

The PCR used 60 Vbeta and 13 Jbeta primers. Profiled with immunoSEQ multiplex PCR; TCRdb holds only in-frame clones, not every one. Among 140,000 to 150,000 clones listed, around 10% were seen once. The chain links TRBV29-1 to TRBJ2-7; 10 bases align to TRBD2. This TCR came from a man aged 50-59 years in good health and CMV-seronegative. The sample was PBMCs. CDR3 sequence reads: CSVEDRRASGSYEQYF. The CDR3 DNA is TGCAGCGTTGAAGATCGGAGAGCTAGCGGGAGTTACGAGCAGTACTTC.